The T cell receptor (beta chain) described here comes from a study of blood T cells in healthy people across ages. This clonotype came up a few times. The antigen is unknown. At one end the junction does not follow the germline gene, possibly because of a read error. Study-level findings and limits: Whereas aged donors had fewer naive CD4+ cells, long-lived donors had more of them and higher diversity.

Primed by a sample-barcoded 5' primer and a J-beta primer mix, a second PCR proceeded for 7 to 11 cycles. Each cDNA molecule was tagged by a template-switch adaptor that had 12 random nucleotides. TCRdb re-derived calls from the 5' RACE reads in MiXCR, one entry per CDR3 protein. The sample lists roughly 1.9 million distinct CDR3 sequences; about two fifths were seen once. The CDR3 consists of 15 residues. CDR1 and CDR2 from the germline V gene are SGHRS and YFSETQ. The sample was blood. This receptor was taken from a human donor in good health. The chain uses TRBV5-1 and TRBJ1-5; 8 bases match TRBD1. CDR3 DNA: TGTGCCAGCAGCGCCACAGGGGGTAGCAATCAGCCCCAGCATTTT. Amino acid sequence: CASSATGGSNQPQHF.